This record concerns one T cell receptor beta chain sequence. Germline CDR1 ENHRY, CDR2 SYGVKD. J gave up 2 bases and V 6 bases, and 11 bases lay outside the gene matches. The CDR3 length is 16 residues. The record originates from a study of T cells in Graves' hyperthyroidism and ophthalmopathy. RNA transcripts served as the template for amplifying TCR beta CDR3 regions. A first-round RT-PCR of the TCR CDR3 used the HTBI primer set. TCRdb itself ran the multiplex PCR reads through MiXCR, one entry per CDR3 protein. The table includes about 210,000 distinct CDR3 sequences, under 20% detected once. The clonotype originates from a man over 45 with Graves' hyperthyroidism. Sequenced: blood. The rearrangement links TRBV10-3 to TRBJ1-2; 8 positions match TRBD1. As DNA, the CDR3 is TGTGCCATCAGGGACACGACGACAGGGGAGAACTATGGCTACACCTTC. It codes for CAIRDTTTGENYGYTF.